These T cell receptor beta chains were read from a single sample in a study of T cells in Graves' hyperthyroidism and ophthalmopathy. Using its own MiXCR run on the multiplex PCR reads, TCRdb lists one record per CDR3 protein. The sample contains around 400,000 distinct CDR3 sequences, roughly 15% of which appear only once. The sample comprised blood. These receptor sequences come from a woman in her sixties or seventies with Graves' ophthalmopathy. Both conserved end residues are part of each CDR3.

V	J	length	CDR3
TRBV28	TRBJ2-7	14	CASSSTGGWYEQYF
TRBV6-1	TRBJ2-7	14	CASREYSAEYEQYF
TRBV20-1	TRBJ2-1	14	CSAYDRGAYNEQFF
TRBV12-3/TRBV12-4	TRBJ1-5	14	CASSLGPVGQPQHF
TRBV28	TRBJ1-4	14	CASSPGQGGEKLFF
TRBV14	TRBJ2-5	12	CASRQGKETQYF
TRBV27	TRBJ2-1	14	CASSPGGRDNEQFF
TRBV6-1	TRBJ1-1	13	CASYSQGNTEAFF
TRBV5-1	TRBJ1-1	15	CASSPPLGGGTEAFF
TRBV20-1	TRBJ2-3	16	CSAAKVAGGPSDTQYF
TRBV27	TRBJ2-3	15	CASSYVAGGQDTQYF
TRBV19	TRBJ2-3	15	CASSPGQGHTDTQYF
TRBV20-1	TRBJ2-5	13	CSASGGTQETQYF
TRBV19	TRBJ1-5	14	CASRYSRGVQPQHF
TRBV18	TRBJ2-1	12	CASSPEPNEQFF
TRBV6-5	TRBJ1-5	13	CASSYTGGQPQHF
TRBV28	TRBJ2-3	15	CASSLGTGGTDTQYF
TRBV20-1	TRBJ1-3	13	CSARPGNGNTIYF
TRBV24-1	TRBJ2-7	15	CATSDWGLGVYEQYF
TRBV14	TRBJ2-7	12	CASSQNPMGQYF
TRBV20-1	TRBJ1-1	14	CSARAGQVNTEAFF
TRBV7-2	TRBJ2-1	11	CACRNFNEQFF
TRBV28	TRBJ1-1	15	CASSLSRQNLFRAFF
TRBV20-1	TRBJ2-5	16	CSARVEGGGPGETQYF
TRBV5-4	TRBJ2-3	15	CASSFGRQGGDTQYF
TRBV12-3/TRBV12-4	TRBJ2-7	15	CASGPTGGRSGEQYF
TRBV24-1	TRBJ2-7	13	CATSAGQGYEQYF
TRBV5-1	TRBJ1-6	14	CASSLRPDDSPLHF
TRBV5-8	TRBJ2-5	16	CASSSGGGSVAETQYF
TRBV2	TRBJ1-1	14	CASSDRRYRSEAFF
TRBV24-1	TRBJ2-2	15	CATSDPVSRPGELFF
TRBV19	TRBJ2-7	12	CASAGLGGEQYF
TRBV7-2	TRBJ2-3	15	CASSTGPTSTDTQYF
TRBV20-1	TRBJ1-5	16	CSATRGGAAGNQPQHF
TRBV6-2/TRBV6-3	TRBJ2-3	16	CASSYSPDRNTDTQYF
TRBV20-1	TRBJ2-5	15	CSAETSGRAVETQYF
TRBV7-3	TRBJ1-4	14	CASSLDTLNEKLFF
TRBV6-1	TRBJ2-3	15	CASSVGQGPPDTQYF
TRBV7-9	TRBJ1-2	15	CASRPQDPGGYGYTF
TRBV5-1	TRBJ2-5	15	CASSLAAGMLETQYF
TRBV28	TRBJ2-7	14	CASRTPRVPYEQYF
TRBV11-2	TRBJ2-3	14	CASSPEWGTDTQYF
TRBV12-3/TRBV12-4	TRBJ1-2	16	CASSLCIGQGCYGYTF
TRBV28	TRBJ1-1	13	CASRSTGRTEAFF
TRBV5-6	TRBJ1-3	16	CASSLVGAGTGNTIYF
TRBV7-3	TRBJ1-6	12	CASRDRASPLHF
TRBV28	TRBJ1-6	17	CASSAGRASSYNSPLHF
TRBV7-2	TRBJ2-5	15	CASSWMTSGSETQYF
TRBV12-3/TRBV12-4	TRBJ1-3	14	CASSFMVAGNTIYF